Sequencing of this T cell receptor (beta chain) was carried out in a study of Ad26.COV2.S vaccination and SARS-CoV-2 variants. Study overall: Donor got 5x10^10 or 1x10^11 viral particles of Ad26.COV2.S. General study findings and limits: Recipients given vaccine exceeded placebo recipients in spike-specific TCR breadth. Post-vaccination spike-specific CD8+ and CD4+ T cell responses reportedly had substantial breadth.

The table came from immunoSEQ multiplex PCR; TCRdb's copy has only in-frame clones and leaves some out. The sample lists a few hundred thousand clones, around 89% occurring once. Trimming pared 4 bases from V and 2 bases from J, leaving 12 bases between. CDR3 length: 14 amino acids. Germline-derived CDR1 and CDR2 are LGHNA and YSLEER. Treatment: some 20 received Ad26.COV2.S at low or high dose, single or two shots; several received placebo; per-sample allocation not given. The samples date from day 63 after the first vaccine or placebo injection. An Ad26 vector expressing Wuhan-strain SARS-CoV-2 spike constituted the vaccine. This clone was seen a handful of times. Its antigen is not identified.

This clonotype was obtained from a person aged 18-65 years who received the Ad26.COV2.S COVID-19 vaccine or a placebo. Here the sequenced sample was peripheral blood, taken in a trial of Ad26.COV2.S vaccine versus placebo. J is TRBJ2-7 and V is TRBV4-3, with D perhaps assigned TRBD1 or TRBD2 (5 bases each). CDR3 sequence reads: CASSLNEGPYEQYF. As DNA, the CDR3 is TGCGCCAGCAGCCTTAACGAGGGACCCTACGAGCAGTACTTC.